These T cell receptor beta chains were read from a single sample in a study of OX40 agonist ivuxolimab in advanced cancers. Clones were read by immunoSEQ multiplex PCR, and TCRdb kept only the in-frame ones, dropping some. The repertoire consists of 66,000 or so clones, with approximately 82% occurring once and the leading ten covering less than 0.55%. The source material was CD4+ or CD8+ T cells sorted from blood, sampled in a trial of the OX40 agonist ivuxolimab. These receptors were obtained from an adult with an advanced solid tumor such as melanoma, head and neck, liver or kidney cancer. The CDR3 runs from the conserved cysteine through the conserved F or W. The order of the fields is J gene, clone size, D gene, V gene, CDR3 protein, CDR3 DNA. A D gene is named only where the DNA matches it firmly. Clone size is given for some rows only: seen once, a few or many times, or a class if the clone is expanded.

J: TRBJ2-3; size: once; D: NA; V: TRBV7-2; CDR3: CASSRQITDTQYF; DNA: TGTGCCAGCAGCCGACAGATCACAGATACGCAGTATTTT
J: TRBJ2-7; size: once; D: NA; V: TRBV11-2; CDR3: CASSPLGEQYF; DNA: TGTGCCAGCAGCCCCCTAGGCGAGCAGTACTTC
J: TRBJ1-5; size: NA; D: NA; V: TRBV4-2; CDR3: CASSQWEWSRTGSNQPQHF; DNA: TGTGCCAGCAGCCAATGGGAATGGTCGAGGACGGGTAGCAATCAGCCCCAGCATTTT
J: TRBJ1-1; size: once; D: NA; V: TRBV19; CDR3: CASSVLGGRTVNTEAFF; DNA: TGTGCCAGTAGTGTTCTTGGAGGACGGACTGTCAACACTGAAGCTTTCTTT
J: TRBJ2-5; size: once; D: TRBD1; V: TRBV5-1; CDR3: CASSLGDRGQETQYF; DNA: TGCGCCAGCAGCTTGGGCGACAGGGGGCAAGAGACCCAGTACTTC
J: TRBJ2-7; size: NA; D: TRBD1; V: TRBV7-9; CDR3: CASSGTQGDYEQYF; DNA: TGTGCCAGCAGCGGGACACAGGGGGACTACGAGCAGTACTTC
J: TRBJ1-2; size: NA; D: NA; V: TRBV18; CDR3: CASSPPTRANYGYTF; DNA: TGTGCCAGCTCACCACCAACCCGGGCTAACTATGGCTACACCTTC
J: TRBJ1-2; size: once; D: TRBD1; V: TRBV19; CDR3: CASTPGTVNYGYTF; DNA: TGTGCCAGTACCCCGGGGACAGTTAACTATGGCTACACCTTC
J: TRBJ1-5; size: NA; D: NA; V: TRBV10-1; CDR3: CASSETGQPQHF; DNA: TGCGCCAGCAGTGAGACCGGCCAGCCCCAGCATTTT
J: TRBJ2-5; size: NA; D: NA; V: TRBV7-2; CDR3: CASSPAEGTQYF; DNA: TGTGCCAGCAGCCCCGCGGAGGGGACCCAGTACTTC
J: TRBJ2-1; size: few; D: NA; V: TRBV10-3; CDR3: CAISGAGYNEQFF; DNA: TGTGCCATCAGTGGGGCGGGTTACAATGAGCAGTTCTTC
J: TRBJ2-5; size: NA; D: TRBD2; V: TRBV9; CDR3: CASSVGLAGAAQYF; DNA: TGTGCCAGCAGCGTAGGCCTAGCGGGAGCGGCCCAGTACTTC
J: TRBJ2-7; size: NA; D: TRBD1; V: TRBV15; CDR3: CATSRDVFRGSSYEQYF; DNA: TGTGCCACCAGCAGAGATGTCTTCAGGGGGAGCTCCTACGAGCAGTACTTC
J: TRBJ1-1; size: once; D: TRBD1; V: TRBV30; CDR3: CAWSTLGQGAAEAFF; DNA: TGTGCCTGGAGTACTCTGGGACAGGGGGCGGCTGAAGCTTTCTTT
J: TRBJ1-2; size: NA; D: TRBD1; V: TRBV4-1; CDR3: CASRRGTGDYGYTF; DNA: TGCGCCAGCAGAAGAGGGACAGGGGACTATGGCTACACCTTC
J: TRBJ2-1; size: NA; D: NA; V: TRBV29-1; CDR3: CSVETGEQFF; DNA: TGCAGCGTTGAAACGGGTGAGCAGTTCTTC
J: TRBJ2-7; size: few; D: NA; V: TRBV1; CDR3: CTSSQEDRIHSNEQYF; DNA: TGCACCAGCAGCCAGGAGGACAGGATCCATAGTAACGAGCAGTACTTC
J: TRBJ2-7; size: NA; D: NA; V: TRBV5-1; CDR3: CASSPQGSSYEQYF; DNA: TGCGCCAGCAGCCCACAGGGTAGCTCCTACGAGCAGTACTTC
J: TRBJ2-3; size: NA; D: TRBD2; V: TRBV6-1; CDR3: CASSEEIAGGPADTQYF; DNA: TGTGCCAGCAGTGAAGAAATTGCGGGAGGGCCAGCAGATACGCAGTATTTT
J: TRBJ2-1; size: few; D: TRBD2; V: TRBV9; CDR3: CASSSRSGSSYNEQFF; DNA: TGTGCCAGCAGCTCCCGGAGCGGGAGCTCCTACAATGAGCAGTTCTTC
J: TRBJ2-7; size: NA; D: TRBD2; V: TRBV5-6; CDR3: CASSRRLAGSEQYF; DNA: TGTGCCAGCAGCCGACGGCTAGCGGGAAGCGAGCAGTACTTC
J: TRBJ2-1; size: NA; D: TRBD2; V: TRBV7-9; CDR3: CASSLARPVGGRVVTEQFF; DNA: TGTGCCAGCAGCTTAGCGCGGCCGGTCGGTGGGAGGGTCGTCACTGAGCAGTTCTTC
J: TRBJ2-7; size: NA; D: NA; V: TRBV28; CDR3: CASSLTDGDNYEQYF; DNA: TGTGCCAGCAGTTTGACAGATGGGGACAACTACGAGCAGTACTTC
J: TRBJ2-7; size: NA; D: TRBD2; V: TRBV5-1; CDR3: CASSLFSGTPYEQYF; DNA: TGCGCCAGCAGCTTGTTCAGCGGGACCCCCTACGAGCAGTACTTC
J: TRBJ1-1; size: NA; D: NA; V: TRBV10-2; CDR3: CASSERAGTEAFF; DNA: TGCGCCAGCAGTGAAAGGGCAGGAACTGAAGCTTTCTTT
J: TRBJ1-3; size: NA; D: TRBD1; V: TRBV19; CDR3: CASSTTGEPGNTIYF; DNA: TGTGCCAGTAGTACGACAGGGGAACCTGGAAACACCATATATTTT
J: TRBJ2-3; size: few; D: TRBD2; V: TRBV4-1; CDR3: CASSHQLAGGADTQYF; DNA: TGCGCCAGCAGCCATCAACTAGCGGGAGGTGCAGATACGCAGTATTTT
J: TRBJ2-7; size: NA; D: NA; V: TRBV11-2; CDR3: CASSLDYRTYEQYF; DNA: TGTGCCAGCAGCTTAGATTACCGTACCTACGAGCAGTACTTC
J: TRBJ2-7; size: NA; D: NA; V: TRBV6-5; CDR3: CASTAGGSSYEQYF; DNA: TGTGCCAGCACCGCTGGGGGGAGCTCCTACGAGCAGTACTTC
J: TRBJ2-6; size: few; D: NA; V: TRBV19; CDR3: CASLGGHSGANVLTF; DNA: TGTGCCAGTCTGGGCGGGCACTCTGGGGCCAACGTCCTGACTTTC
J: TRBJ2-1; size: NA; D: NA; V: TRBV10-3; CDR3: CAISDGGGPNEQFF; DNA: TGTGCCATCAGTGACGGAGGGGGCCCCAATGAGCAGTTCTTC
J: TRBJ2-1; size: few; D: TRBD2; V: TRBV4-1; CDR3: CASSQEAGSGSGYNEQFF; DNA: TGCGCCAGCAGCCAAGAGGCGGGGAGCGGGAGCGGGTACAATGAGCAGTTCTTC
J: TRBJ2-2; size: NA; D: NA; V: TRBV18; CDR3: CASSPATNTGELFF; DNA: TGTGCCAGCTCACCAGCAACAAACACCGGGGAGCTGTTTTTT
J: TRBJ2-3; size: NA; D: TRBD2; V: TRBV2; CDR3: CASKPGLDTDTQYF; DNA: TGTGCCAGCAAGCCGGGACTAGACACAGATACGCAGTATTTT
J: TRBJ2-1; size: NA; D: TRBD2; V: TRBV10-3; CDR3: CAISESRDYYNEQFF; DNA: TGTGCCATCAGTGAGTCTCGGGACTACTACAATGAGCAGTTCTTC
J: TRBJ1-1; size: NA; D: NA; V: TRBV25-1; CDR3: CASSPTQPGGFGEAFF; DNA: TGTGCCAGCAGCCCCACCCAGCCCGGGGGGTTCGGTGAAGCTTTCTTT
J: TRBJ1-2; size: NA; D: TRBD1; V: TRBV6-6; CDR3: CASIQGAGGGYTF; DNA: TGTGCCAGCATCCAGGGGGCCGGCGGTGGCTACACCTTC
J: TRBJ2-5; size: NA; D: NA; V: TRBV5-1; CDR3: CASSLFGQGETQYF; DNA: TGCGCCAGCAGCTTGTTTGGGCAGGGGGAGACCCAGTACTTC
J: TRBJ1-3; size: NA; D: NA; V: TRBV7-2; CDR3: CASSLGSMRAGNTIYF; DNA: TGTGCCAGCAGCTTAGGGAGTATGAGGGCTGGAAACACCATATATTTT
J: TRBJ2-7; size: NA; D: TRBD2; V: TRBV4-1; CDR3: CASSQLERLAGTPYEQYF; DNA: TGCGCCAGCAGCCAACTCGAGCGACTAGCAGGTACACCTTACGAGCAGTACTTC
J: TRBJ2-1; size: NA; D: NA; V: TRBV5-1; CDR3: CASSLKGESNEQFF; DNA: TGCGCCAGCAGCCTTAAAGGGGAAAGCAATGAGCAGTTCTTC
J: TRBJ2-7; size: NA; D: TRBD2; V: TRBV7-2; CDR3: CASSLGGGTTSYEQYF; DNA: TGTGCCAGCAGCCTCGGGGGGGGGACAACTTCCTACGAGCAGTACTTC
J: TRBJ2-3; size: few; D: NA; V: TRBV7-3; CDR3: CASSLVGGSWDTQYF; DNA: TGTGCCAGCAGCTTAGTAGGAGGTTCGTGGGATACGCAGTATTTT